The 8 T cell receptor beta chains below come from one sample, sequenced in a study of a mutant IDH1 vaccine in newly diagnosed glioma. Here immunoSEQ multiplex PCR was the method, and the copy in TCRdb shows in-frame clones only, minus some. The sample carries 35,000 to 50,000 clones, around 93% recorded once. The time point was: week 23, last vaccination. What each vaccine dose contained was 300 ug of mutant IDH1 20-mer peptide, accompanied by topical imiquimod. What these receptors recognize is not known. This specimen was PBMCs, taken from a glioma patient whose treatment included an IDH1 peptide vaccine. The origin of the receptors is a man in his fifties or sixties with glioma.

This rearrangement joins TRBV30 to TRBJ2-3; 11 bases agree with TRBD2. Germline CDR1 reads GTSNPN; CDR2 reads SVGIG (reference sequence). The CDR3 consists of 16 residues. V shed 0 bases, J shed 4 bases, and the junction held 6 bases outside the gene matches. The CDR3 sequence is CAWSVGLAGLSDTQYF. CDR3 nucleotides: TGTGCCTGGAGTGTAGGACTAGCGGGTCTGTCAGATACGCAGTATTTT.

The chain links TRBV29-1 to TRBJ2-1, with TRBD2 matching over 10 bases. The CDR3 covers 18 residues. The V gene end was trimmed by 5 bases and the J gene end by 4 bases; junction bases not matched to a gene: 17. The V gene's germline CDR1 is SQVTM and CDR2 ANQGSEA. The CDR3 bases are TGCAGCGTTACACCGGGACTAGCGAACCTACGGCCGTACAATGAGCAGTTCTTC. Encoded protein: CSVTPGLANLRPYNEQFF.

The chain combines TRBV6-6 with TRBJ1-2; 7 bases are shared with TRBD1. Germline V lookup: CDR1 MNHNY, CDR2 SVGAGI (reference sequence). V dropped 5 bases and J dropped 4; count of bases not matched to a gene: 4. The CDR3 loop spans 13 amino acids. The CDR3 is CASSGTVGYGYTF. CDR3 DNA: TGTGCCAGCAGTGGGACAGTTGGCTATGGCTACACCTTC.

The chain recombines TRBV7-9 with TRBJ2-7; tentatively, D is TRBD2 (5 bases). V was pared by 4 bases and J by 0 bases, with 10 bases between. The CDR3 runs to 14 residues. CDR1 and CDR2 (germline): SEHNR, FQNEAQ (reference sequence). The CDR3 DNA reads TGTGCCAGCAGCTCCTCGGGAAGCTCCTACGAGCAGTACTTC. Encoded protein: CASSSSGSSYEQYF.

This clone was detected once. The rearrangement uses TRBV6-4 and TRBJ2-3, with 7 bases fitting TRBD1. The trim removed 4 bases at V and 0 bases at J, leaving 1 base unmatched. The CDR3 sequence is 14 residues long. From germline, CDR1 is MRHNA and CDR2 SNTAGT. CDR3 sequence reads: CASSAQGSTDTQYF. The CDR3 coding sequence is TGTGCCAGCAGTGCACAGGGGAGCACAGATACGCAGTATTTT.

The chain uses TRBV5-6 and TRBJ1-1, with TRBD1 as a possible D gene (5 bases). The CDR3 has 15 amino acids. Trimming pared 1 base from V and 0 bases from J, leaving 10 bases between. The germline CDR1 and CDR2 sequences are SGHDT and YYEEEE. The CDR3 region has the DNA TGTGCCAGCAGCTTGACAGGCAGCATGAACACTGAAGCTTTCTTT. It encodes CASSLTGSMNTEAFF.

This clone was recorded once. The V gene is TRBV7-6, the J gene TRBJ2-2; D gene ambiguous. Germline loops: CDR1 SGHVS, CDR2 FNYEAQ. This CDR3 has 15 amino acids. Between the trimmed V and J ends, which lost 5 bases and 1 base, there was a span of 11 bases. The CDR3 reads CASSPGRLNTGELFF. The CDR3 DNA follows: TGTGCCAGCAGCCCCGGGCGGCTGAACACCGGGGAGCTGTTTTTT.

This sequence joins TRBV18 and TRBJ1-1; D is uncertain. CDR1 and CDR2 (germline): KGHSH, LQKENI. The CDR3 sequence is 15 residues long. V was shortened by 0 bases and J by 4 bases, with 12 bases between the two germline ends. The CDR3 sequence is CASSPPTKRGTEAFF. The CDR3 DNA sequence: TGTGCCAGCTCACCACCGACCAAACGAGGCACTGAAGCTTTCTTT. Supplemented by reference TRBV18 and TRBJ1-1, the full variable domain reads NAGVMQNPRHLVRRRGQEARLRCSPMKGHSHVYWYRQLPEEGLKFMVYLQKENIIDESGMPKERFSAEFPKEGPSILRIQQVVRGDSAAYFCASSPPTKRGTEAFFGQGTRLTVV.